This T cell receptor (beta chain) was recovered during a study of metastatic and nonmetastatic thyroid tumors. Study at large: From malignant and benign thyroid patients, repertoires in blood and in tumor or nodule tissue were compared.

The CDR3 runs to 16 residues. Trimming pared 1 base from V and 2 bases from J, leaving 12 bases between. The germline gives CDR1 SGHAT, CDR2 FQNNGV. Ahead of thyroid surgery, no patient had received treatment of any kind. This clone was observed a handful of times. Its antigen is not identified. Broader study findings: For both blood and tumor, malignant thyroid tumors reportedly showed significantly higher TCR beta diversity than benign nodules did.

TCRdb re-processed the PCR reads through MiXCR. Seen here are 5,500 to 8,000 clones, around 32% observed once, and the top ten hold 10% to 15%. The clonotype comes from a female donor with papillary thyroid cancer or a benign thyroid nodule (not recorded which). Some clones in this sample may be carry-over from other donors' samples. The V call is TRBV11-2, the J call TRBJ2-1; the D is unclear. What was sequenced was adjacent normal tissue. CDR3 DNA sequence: TGTGCCAGCAGCTTAGGGTATTCGGACCCCTACAATGAGCAGTTCTTC. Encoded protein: CASSLGYSDPYNEQFF.